These T cell receptor beta chains were read from a single sample in a study of blood T cell repertoires in COVID-19. Here immunoSEQ multiplex PCR was the method, and the copy in TCRdb shows in-frame clones only, minus some. The sample lists around 70,000 clones, 70% to 90% occurring once. Source material: peripheral blood. The receptors originated from a human donor in a cohort sampled during active COVID-19. Each CDR3 is given with its conserved first and last residue. D genes are given only for firm matches. The size entry is marked missing in some rows and otherwise reads once, few, many or a size class.

J gene,D gene,V gene,clone size,CDR3 protein,CDR3 DNA
TRBJ1-2,NA,TRBV19,NA,CASKANPDNYGYTF,TGTGCCAGTAAAGCTAACCCCGATAACTATGGCTACACCTTC
TRBJ2-1,NA,TRBV5-1,NA,CASSLRPGFEEQFF,TGCGCCAGCAGCTTAAGGCCAGGGTTTGAGGAGCAGTTCTTC
TRBJ1-6,TRBD1,TRBV3-1/TRBV3-2,few,CASSQAGQTYNSPLHF,TGTGCCAGCAGCCAGGCGGGACAGACCTATAATTCACCCCTCCACTTT
TRBJ2-2,NA,TRBV7-6,NA,CASSLGSSFAGELFF,TGTGCCAGCAGCTTAGGTAGTAGCTTCGCCGGGGAGCTGTTTTTT
TRBJ2-7,NA,TRBV5-6,NA,CASSFSVAEQYF,TGTGCCAGCAGCTTTTCTGTAGCAGAGCAGTACTTC
TRBJ2-7,TRBD1,TRBV19,NA,CASSEQGANEQYF,TGTGCCAGTAGTGAACAGGGGGCCAACGAGCAGTACTTC
TRBJ1-3,NA,TRBV4-1,NA,CASSQDDTRSGNTIYF,TGCGCCAGCAGCCAAGATGACACCCGCTCTGGAAACACCATATATTTT
TRBJ2-3,NA,TRBV14,NA,CASSQVQRSTDTQYF,TGTGCCAGCAGCCAAGTTCAGCGGAGCACAGATACGCAGTATTTT
TRBJ2-5,TRBD2,TRBV28,NA,CASSLYTKPFIGLARTNQETQYF,TGTGCCAGCAGTTTATACACCAAACCGTTCATTGGACTAGCGAGAACAAACCAAGAGACCCAGTACTTC
TRBJ2-2,NA,TRBV11-1,NA,CASSLAKGYTGELFF,TGTGCCAGCAGCTTAGCTAAGGGGTACACCGGGGAGCTGTTTTTT
TRBJ2-1,NA,TRBV6-5,NA,CASQGLSGEQFF,TGTGCCAGCCAAGGACTGTCCGGTGAGCAGTTCTTC
TRBJ2-2,NA,TRBV7-2,NA,CASSLGAGFGPGELFF,TGTGCCAGCAGCTTAGGGGCGGGGTTTGGCCCCGGGGAGCTGTTTTTT
TRBJ1-3,TRBD1,TRBV9,NA,CASSVRDSNSGNTIYF,TGTGCCAGCAGCGTCCGGGACAGTAACTCTGGAAACACCATATATTTT
TRBJ1-3,NA,TRBV5-4,NA,CASSLAGRDTIYF,TGTGCCAGCAGCTTGGCCGGTCGAGATACCATATATTTT
TRBJ2-7,NA,TRBV2,NA,CATGTFSYEQYF,TGTGCCACGGGGACATTCTCCTACGAGCAGTACTTC
TRBJ1-4,TRBD1,TRBV3-1/TRBV3-2,NA,CASSQAGTGHATNEKLFF,TGTGCCAGCAGCCAAGCCGGGACAGGGCATGCAACTAATGAAAAACTGTTTTTT
TRBJ2-7,NA,TRBV30,NA,CAWSGGSEQYF,TGTGCCTGGAGTGGCGGTAGCGAGCAGTACTTC
TRBJ1-1,NA,TRBV11-2,NA,CASSLVQDTEAFF,TGTGCCAGCAGCTTAGTCCAGGACACTGAAGCTTTCTTT
TRBJ2-2,TRBD1,TRBV5-6,NA,CASSLVQGDTGELFF,TGTGCCAGCAGCTTGGTACAGGGGGACACCGGGGAGCTGTTTTTT
TRBJ2-1,TRBD2,TRBV7-8,NA,CASTLAGVNNEQFF,TGTGCCAGTACCCTAGCGGGGGTCAACAATGAGCAGTTCTTC
TRBJ2-7,NA,TRBV7-2,NA,CASSLAGAQAPLYEQYF,TGTGCCAGCAGCTTAGCAGGAGCCCAAGCCCCACTCTACGAGCAGTACTTC
TRBJ2-4,NA,TRBV5-4,once,CASSLQGSKNIQYF,TGTGCCAGCAGCTTGCAGGGGTCCAAAAACATTCAGTACTTC
TRBJ2-7,TRBD2,TRBV3-1/TRBV3-2,NA,CATSAKFPWRGGGYEQYF,TGTGCCACCTCAGCCAAGTTCCCTTGGCGGGGGGGCGGGTACGAGCAGTACTTC
TRBJ2-3,NA,TRBV27,NA,CASSFRRGGARDTQYF,TGTGCCAGCAGTTTCCGCCGAGGCGGGGCCCGGGATACGCAGTATTTT
TRBJ1-4,NA,TRBV6-5,NA,CASNRGTTNEKLFF,TGTGCCAGCAACCGGGGGACAACTAATGAAAAACTGTTTTTT
TRBJ1-4,NA,TRBV5-1,NA,CASSRRDSNEGEKLFF,TGCGCCAGCAGCAGACGGGACTCTAACGAGGGGGAAAAACTGTTTTTT
TRBJ2-7,NA,TRBV5-1,NA,CASSLFWGAYEQYF,TGCGCCAGCAGCTTGTTTTGGGGGGCCTACGAGCAGTACTTC
TRBJ2-3,NA,TRBV6-1,NA,CASSEKMVVGSNTQYF,TGTGCCAGCAGTGAAAAGATGGTGGTAGGGAGTAATACGCAGTATTTT